This T cell receptor (beta chain) emerged from a study of cytomegalovirus exposure and HLA in healthy donors. Produced via immunoSEQ multiplex PCR; TCRdb's table is partial and in-frame only. This table holds about 360,000 clones, just over 85% found once. The germline V and J ends were trimmed by 4 bases and 1 base, with 2 bases remaining between them. CDR1 and CDR2 (germline): SNHLY, FYNNEI. The CDR3 contains 11 residues. Overall study results and limits: The majority of TCR sequences were rare, yet some public TCRs appeared in many donors.

Concerning this clone itself: Its antigen is still unknown. This sample includes further DNA sequences coding for the same CDR3.

This chain connects TRBV2 to TRBJ2-7; D ambiguous. Material for sequencing was PBMCs. The TCR comes from a woman between 18 and 29 years old in good health and CMV-seronegative. In nucleotides, the CDR3 is TGTGCCAGCAGTGCTTCCTACGAGCAGTACTTC. It yields the protein CASSASYEQYF. Combining the CDR3 with reference TRBV2 and TRBJ2-7 gives the whole variable domain EPEVTQTPSHQVTQMGQEVILRCVPISNHLYFYWYRQILGQKVEFLVSFYNNEISEKSEIFDDQFSVERPDGSNFTLKIRSTKLEDSAMYFCASSASYEQYFGPGTRLTVT.